These T cell receptor beta chains were read from a single sample in a study of OX40 agonist ivuxolimab in advanced cancers. TCRdb's table, derived via immunoSEQ multiplex PCR, lists solely in-frame clones and lacks some. The table shows tens of thousands of clones, with around nine tenths occurring only once. The sequenced sample was CD4+ or CD8+ T cells sorted from blood, obtained in a trial of the OX40 agonist ivuxolimab. These receptors came from an adult with an advanced solid tumor such as melanoma, head and neck, liver or kidney cancer. The CDR3 runs from the conserved cysteine through the conserved F or W. The D gene is left open where the match is weak.

v_gene: TRBV6-6
d_gene: TRBD1
j_gene: TRBJ2-3
CDR3aa: CASSLGQVTDTQYF

v_gene: TRBV19
d_gene: TRBD2
j_gene: TRBJ2-7
CDR3aa: CASSILAGGSYEQYF

v_gene: TRBV4-3
d_gene: TRBD1
j_gene: TRBJ1-5
CDR3aa: CASSQTLGQGDQPQHF

v_gene: TRBV5-1
d_gene: .
j_gene: TRBJ2-5
CDR3aa: CASSLAGPVPSMLETQYF

v_gene: TRBV18
d_gene: TRBD2
j_gene: TRBJ2-2
CDR3aa: CASARTSGNTGELFF

v_gene: TRBV7-2
d_gene: TRBD1
j_gene: TRBJ1-1
CDR3aa: CASSLSTGVNTEAFF

v_gene: TRBV5-8
d_gene: .
j_gene: TRBJ2-3
CDR3aa: CASSLPHLLSTDTQYF

v_gene: TRBV18
d_gene: .
j_gene: TRBJ1-1
CDR3aa: CASSPQFDGADEAFF

v_gene: TRBV5-1
d_gene: .
j_gene: TRBJ1-1
CDR3aa: CASSSGMGTGNTEAFF

v_gene: TRBV6-5
d_gene: .
j_gene: TRBJ1-4
CDR3aa: CASRREGATNEKLFF

v_gene: TRBV7-9
d_gene: TRBD1
j_gene: TRBJ1-5
CDR3aa: CASSLGTGNNQPQHF

v_gene: TRBV6-5
d_gene: TRBD2
j_gene: TRBJ2-1
CDR3aa: CASSGGVWEGNEQFF

v_gene: TRBV7-3
d_gene: TRBD1
j_gene: TRBJ2-1
CDR3aa: CASSPKTGTGREQFF

v_gene: TRBV5-8
d_gene: TRBD1
j_gene: TRBJ2-7
CDR3aa: CASNLGTGPSEQYF

v_gene: TRBV7-8
d_gene: .
j_gene: TRBJ2-6
CDR3aa: CASSLEGTLVYSGANVLTF

v_gene: TRBV30
d_gene: .
j_gene: TRBJ1-5
CDR3aa: CAWSLTVSNQPQHF

v_gene: TRBV1
d_gene: .
j_gene: TRBJ2-1
CDR3aa: CTSSQVSGRGRRPYNEQFF

v_gene: TRBV28
d_gene: TRBD1
j_gene: TRBJ1-1
CDR3aa: CASSLTGEGEAFF

v_gene: TRBV5-6
d_gene: .
j_gene: TRBJ2-3
CDR3aa: CASSYTDTQYF

v_gene: TRBV6-1
d_gene: .
j_gene: TRBJ2-5
CDR3aa: CASSVVQETQYF

v_gene: TRBV30
d_gene: .
j_gene: TRBJ1-1
CDR3aa: CAWSLGGPSSWAFF

v_gene: TRBV9
d_gene: .
j_gene: TRBJ1-4
CDR3aa: CASSVGSSTTNEKLFF

v_gene: TRBV5-1
d_gene: .
j_gene: TRBJ1-3
CDR3aa: CASSLAGDGNTIYF

v_gene: TRBV29-1
d_gene: TRBD1
j_gene: TRBJ2-7
CDR3aa: CSVVAGGQYEQYF

v_gene: TRBV30
d_gene: .
j_gene: TRBJ1-1
CDR3aa: CAWSRSSYRDTEAFF

v_gene: TRBV9
d_gene: .
j_gene: TRBJ2-3
CDR3aa: CASSNRQMDTQYF

v_gene: TRBV19
d_gene: .
j_gene: TRBJ1-6
CDR3aa: CASSITGALGSPLHF

v_gene: TRBV6-1
d_gene: .
j_gene: TRBJ1-1
CDR3aa: CASSGQANTEAFF

v_gene: TRBV7-9
d_gene: .
j_gene: TRBJ2-7
CDR3aa: CASIEWGMYEQYF

v_gene: TRBV28
d_gene: .
j_gene: TRBJ2-7
CDR3aa: CASSLGPGQGGTPSSYEQYF

v_gene: TRBV7-9
d_gene: .
j_gene: TRBJ2-3
CDR3aa: CAPASLTDTQYF